Following are 28 T cell receptor beta chains from one sample sequenced in a study of OX40 agonist ivuxolimab in advanced cancers. This table comes from immunoSEQ multiplex PCR, and its TCRdb copy is limited to in-frame clones, with some not included. The sample contains tens of thousands of clones, 70% to 90% of which appear only once. The sample here was CD4+ or CD8+ T cells sorted from blood, taken in a trial of the OX40 agonist ivuxolimab. The receptor set was obtained from an adult with an advanced solid tumor such as melanoma, head and neck, liver or kidney cancer.

The chain combines TRBV5-1 with TRBJ2-1; D unresolved. Germline CDR1 SGHRS, CDR2 YFSETQ. V lost 4 bases and J lost 0, with 8 bases in between. This CDR3 spans 14 amino acids. CDR3 sequence: CASSREYSYNEQFF. Written as DNA, the CDR3 is TGCGCCAGCAGCAGGGAATACTCCTACAATGAGCAGTTCTTC.

This clone was counted a single time. The V call is TRBV18, the J call TRBJ2-1; either TRBD1 or TRBD2 may fit D (5 bases each). The germline V gene has CDR1 KGHSH and CDR2 LQKENI. This CDR3 contains 14 residues. Trimming took 1 base from V and 3 from J, leaving 7 bases between them. The CDR3 is CASSPRDGYNEQFF. DNA of the CDR3: TGTGCCAGCTCACCACGGGACGGCTACAATGAGCAGTTCTTC.

The V gene is TRBV5-6, the J gene TRBJ1-2; possible D gene TRBD1, 5 bases. With 1 base removed from V and 5 bases from J, the gap between germline ends came to 12 bases. The germline CDR1 and CDR2 sequences are SGHDT and YYEEEE. The length of the CDR3 is 14 residues. The CDR3 DNA reads TGTGCCAGCAGCTTGAGGGACCGCCTTTATGGCTACACCTTC. This sequence encodes CASSLRDRLYGYTF.

This chain links TRBV19 with TRBJ2-7; unclear D gene. Germline CDR1 LNHDA, CDR2 SQIVND (reference sequence). The CDR3 contains 14 residues. With 6 bases removed from V and 0 bases from J, the gap between germline ends came to 12 bases. CDR3 sequence reads: CASRRAGGSYEQYF. CDR3 sequence (DNA): TGTGCCAGTAGAAGGGCTGGCGGCTCCTACGAGCAGTACTTC.

CDR3: CASSLAAQNTEAFF. CDR3 sequence (DNA): TGCGCCAGCAGCTTGGCAGCCCAGAACACTGAAGCTTTCTTT. The chain recombines TRBV5-1 with TRBJ1-1; D gene uncertain. The CDR3 is made up of 14 amino acids. V shed 0 bases and J shed 1 base, with 7 bases lying between them. Germline V gene lookup returns CDR1 SGHRS and CDR2 YFSETQ.

This clone was seen just once. The CDR3 coding sequence is TGTGCCAGCAGTTTCAGACAGGGGACCTCCTACAATGAGCAGTTCTTC. Translated, it gives CASSFRQGTSYNEQFF. V is TRBV27 and J is TRBJ2-1, with 8 bases identical to TRBD1. The germline CDR1 and CDR2 sequences are MNHEY and SMNVEV (reference sequence). The CDR3 loop spans 16 amino acids. Trimming took 3 bases from V and 0 from J; bases not matched to a gene: 4.

The chain joins TRBV7-3 to TRBJ2-7, with 13 bases matching TRBD2. Trimming at V came to 6 bases and at J to 3 bases, leaving 5 bases not matched to a gene. The germline V gene encodes CDR1 SGHTA and CDR2 FQGTGA. The CDR3 loop spans 15 amino acids. The CDR3 is CASREGLAGVYEQYF. The CDR3 DNA sequence: TGTGCCAGCAGGGAAGGACTAGCGGGAGTCTACGAGCAGTACTTC.

The rearrangement joins TRBV10-3 to TRBJ2-1, with D possibly being TRBD1 (5 bases). Germline V gene lookup returns CDR1 ENHRY and CDR2 SYGVKD. V was trimmed by 2 bases and J by 5 bases, leaving 13 bases between them. This CDR3 has 15 amino acids. The CDR3 loop is CAISEGQGNNNEQFF. For the CDR3, the DNA is TGTGCCATCAGTGAGGGGCAGGGTAACAACAATGAGCAGTTCTTC.

This chain links TRBV5-1 with TRBJ2-5; possible D gene TRBD2, 6 bases. The germline V and J ends were trimmed by 0 bases and 3 bases, with 12 bases remaining between them. CDR3 size: 15 residues. Per germline, CDR1 SGHRS and CDR2 YFSETQ. The chain's CDR3 is CASSLGPGGEETQYF. The CDR3 coding sequence is TGCGCCAGCAGCTTGGGACCCGGCGGGGAAGAGACCCAGTACTTC.

The chain couples TRBV28 to TRBJ1-2; D is possibly TRBD1 (6 bases). Trimming left V 6 bases short and J 3 bases short, with 17 bases between. CDR3 length equals 15 residues. Germline values: CDR1 MDHEN, CDR2 SYDVKM. The CDR3 reads CASSPRGSSYYGYTF. Here the CDR3 DNA reads TGTGCCAGCAGCCCCAGGGGATCGAGCTACTATGGCTACACCTTC.

This rearrangement joins TRBV15 to TRBJ2-5; no reliable D call. Trimming removed 0 bases from V and 1 base from J, with 6 bases in between. Germline V CDR1 and CDR2: LNHNV, YYDKDF (reference sequence). The CDR3 has 14 residues. The CDR3 loop reads CATSRDWAQETQYF. CDR3 nucleotides: TGTGCCACCAGCAGAGATTGGGCCCAAGAGACCCAGTACTTC.

The CDR3 is CATSRDWGTEAFF. CDR3 nucleotides: TGTGCCACCAGCCGGGACTGGGGCACTGAAGCTTTCTTT. The rearrangement uses TRBV6-1 and TRBJ1-1, with D tentatively TRBD1 (5 bases). The CDR3 contains 13 residues. V was shortened by 10 bases and J by 4 bases, with 16 bases between the two germline ends. Germline CDR1 and CDR2: MNHNS and SASEGT.

V is TRBV6-1 and J is TRBJ2-1, with 7 bases lining up with TRBD2. CDR1 MNHNS and CDR2 SASEGT come from the germline V gene. This CDR3 has 15 residues. J lost 2 bases, V lost 2 bases, and 3 bases had no gene match. The CDR3 loop is CASSENLAAYNEQFF. For the CDR3, the DNA is TGTGCCAGCAGTGAAAACCTAGCGGCCTACAATGAGCAGTTCTTC.

The chain couples TRBV10-3 to TRBJ2-2, with TRBD1 identical over 9 bases. This CDR3 is built from 14 residues. V dropped 9 bases and J dropped 0; count of bases not matched to a gene: 2. CDR1 is ENHRY, CDR2 SYGVKD, per germline. CDR3 bases: TGTGCCATAAGGACAGGGGCGAACACCGGGGAGCTGTTTTTT. This gives the protein CAIRTGANTGELFF.

This clone was recorded only once. The chain couples TRBV28 to TRBJ2-6, with 8 bases fitting TRBD2. Germline V gene lookup returns CDR1 MDHEN and CDR2 SYDVKM. The CDR3 covers 19 residues. J gave up 0 bases and V 6 bases, and 13 bases lay outside the gene matches. The CDR3: CASRKTRPGGHSGANVLTF. The CDR3 DNA is TGTGCCAGCAGAAAGACCCGCCCGGGGGGGCACTCTGGGGCCAACGTCCTGACTTTC.

The V and J genes are TRBV2 and TRBJ1-1; D not resolved. V was pared by 1 base and J by 1 base, with 4 bases between. The CDR3 has 13 residues. Germline V gives CDR1 SNHLY, CDR2 FYNNEI. CDR3: CASSEEQNTEAFF. CDR3 DNA sequence: TGTGCCAGCAGTGAAGAACAGAACACTGAAGCTTTCTTT.

V is TRBV7-6 and J is TRBJ2-3; 10 nucleotides align to TRBD2. The germline V gene has CDR1 SGHVS and CDR2 FNYEAQ. The V gene end was trimmed by 6 bases and the J gene end by 1 base; junction bases not matched to a gene: 7. The CDR3 is made up of 16 amino acids. The CDR3 nucleotides read TGTGCCAGCAGTTCAATGGGGACTAGCGGCACAGATACGCAGTATTTT. Translation: CASSSMGTSGTDTQYF. The whole variable domain, remainder taken from reference TRBV7-6 and TRBJ2-3, is GAGVSQSPRYKVTKRGQDVALRCDPISGHVSLYWYRQALGQGPEFLTYFNYEAQQDKSGLPNDRFSAERPEGSISTLTIQRTEQRDSAMYRCASSSMGTSGTDTQYFGPGTRLTVL.

The chain uses TRBV28 and TRBJ2-3, with 8 nucleotides matching TRBD2. Per the germline V gene, CDR1 is MDHEN and CDR2 is SYDVKM. This CDR3 contains 15 residues. Germline trimming cut 6 bases from V and 1 base from J; bases unmatched to any gene: 6. For the CDR3, the DNA is TGTGCCAGCAGCTCTTGGCGGGAGGGCACAGATACGCAGTATTTT. Translation: CASSSWREGTDTQYF.

The rearrangement joins TRBV11-2 to TRBJ2-3, with TRBD1 identical over 10 bases. CDR1 and CDR2 from the germline V gene are SGHAT and FQNNGV. This CDR3 has 19 residues. The V and J ends lost 5 bases and 3 bases, in that order; junction bases with no gene match: 17. In DNA form, the CDR3 reads TGTGCCAGCAGCGGAGGGGAGACAGGGGGCGTCGGAGCGACAGATACGCAGTATTTT. It yields the protein CASSGGETGGVGATDTQYF.

This chain uses TRBV7-9 with TRBJ2-5; no clear D gene. With 5 bases removed from V and 3 bases from J, the gap between germline ends came to 16 bases. This CDR3 region has 15 residues. Looked up from germline, CDR1 is SEHNR and CDR2 is FQNEAQ (reference sequence). CDR3 DNA: TGTGCCAGCAGCCCGGGTATGTTGGCGAAAGAGACCCAGTACTTC. This encodes CASSPGMLAKETQYF. Filled out from reference TRBV7-9 and TRBJ2-5, the complete variable domain reads DTGVSQNPRHKITKRGQNVTFRCDPISEHNRLYWYRQTLGQGPEFLTYFQNEAQLEKSRLLSDRFSAERPKGSFSTLEIQRTEQGDSAMYLCASSPGMLAKETQYFGPGTRLLVL.

The V and J genes are TRBV2 and TRBJ1-2; no clear D gene. V lost 6 bases and J 3 bases, leaving 8 bases between the germline ends. The CDR3 runs to 12 residues. Germline V gives CDR1 SNHLY, CDR2 FYNNEI. CDR3 bases: TGTGCCAGCAGAGCAGCCGACTATGGCTACACCTTC. The encoded protein is CASRAADYGYTF.

This chain uses TRBV11-2 with TRBJ2-2; TRBD2 agrees at 10 bases. CDR1 SGHAT and CDR2 FQNNGV come from the germline V gene. The junction had 11 bases not matched to a gene; V was cut back by 5 bases and J by 2 bases. This CDR3 is built from 18 residues. The CDR3 DNA sequence: TGTGCCAGCAGCACCCAGAGGGGACTAGCGAGAAACACCGGGGAGCTGTTTTTT. It translates to CASSTQRGLARNTGELFF.

V and J are TRBV4-1 and TRBJ1-3; D is undetermined. There are 16 residues in the CDR3. The germline gives CDR1 MGHRA, CDR2 YSYEKL. V gave up 1 base and J gave up 0 bases, with 10 bases separating them. CDR3 in DNA: TGCGCCAGCAGCCAAGTGAGGCCCTTCTCTGGAAACACCATATATTTT. Its translation: CASSQVRPFSGNTIYF.

The genes are TRBV19 and TRBJ1-6; tentative D call: TRBD1 (5 bases). The germline V gene has CDR1 LNHDA and CDR2 SQIVND (reference sequence). V lost 6 bases and J lost 2, with 8 bases in between. The CDR3 is made up of 14 amino acids. The CDR3 protein is CASSDSPYNSPLHF. In DNA form, the CDR3 reads TGTGCCAGTAGCGACAGTCCCTATAATTCACCCCTCCACTTT.

The chain carries TRBV10-3 and TRBJ1-2, with TRBD1 matching 9 bases. This CDR3 region has 14 residues. Germline V gives CDR1 ENHRY, CDR2 SYGVKD. The junction had 5 bases not matched to a gene; V was cut back by 6 bases and J by 3 bases. In DNA, the CDR3 is TGTGCCATCAGCACAGGGGGCGCTGACTATGGCTACACCTTC. This gives the protein CAISTGGADYGYTF.

The chain recombines TRBV11-3 with TRBJ2-7, with no clear D. This CDR3 spans 16 amino acids. V lost 5 bases to trimming and J lost 3 bases, with 20 bases between them. The V gene's germline CDR1 is SGHNT and CDR2 YENEEA. The CDR3 reads CASSLRTAFPDYEQYF. CDR3 bases: TGTGCCAGCAGCCTTCGGACGGCCTTCCCCGACTACGAGCAGTACTTC.

This sequence joins TRBV21-1 and TRBJ2-1; TRBD1, the D gene given by the table, was not confirmed from the DNA. TRBV21-1 corresponds to a pseudogene. The CDR3 runs to 15 residues. CDR3 protein: CASSPQDRAGNEQFF. CDR3 nucleotide sequence: TGTGCCAGCAGCCCACAAGACAGGGCAGGGAATGAGCAGTTCTTC.

The chain couples TRBV9 to TRBJ1-2; D unresolved. Germline V gives CDR1 SGDLS, CDR2 YYNGEE. This CDR3 comprises 14 residues. The V end lost 0 bases, the J end lost 6 bases, and 12 bases lay between the germline ends. CDR3 in DNA: TGTGCCAGCAGCGTAGATGGGCAGAATAATGGCTACACCTTC. Its translation: CASSVDGQNNGYTF.